This section outlines one TCR beta chain sequence together with its context. Its matching antigen is unknown. This sample is drawn from a study of cytomegalovirus exposure and HLA in healthy donors. Overall study results and limits: Segments of the TCR beta V type were, in most cases, productive about 87% or about 30% of the time in an earlier analysis. As a later analysis showed, a missense DCLRE1C variant was linked to trimming of TCR beta V- and J-genes. In a later analysis, parvovirus B19, influenza, CMV and Epstein-Barr virus appeared linked to several top co-occurrence clusters.

CDR3 length: 19 residues. The trim removed 4 bases at V and 2 bases at J, leaving 17 bases unmatched. Germline V gives CDR1 LGHNA, CDR2 YSLEER. In nominal health when sampled, donors likely had unrecorded immune exposures nonetheless. A multiplex PCR was run with 60 Vbeta primers and 13 Jbeta primers. Assay used: immunoSEQ multiplex PCR; TCRdb lists only in-frame clones, some missing. The sample lists about 260,000 clones; roughly 81% were seen once. The receptor was derived from a woman aged 40 to 50 in good health and CMV-seropositive. The rearrangement links TRBV4-3 to TRBJ2-7; 10 bases agree with TRBD1. The sample taken for sequencing was PBMCs. The chain's CDR3 is CASSRTLGVTGGAAYEQYF. DNA for the CDR3: TGCGCCAGCAGCCGGACTTTAGGGGTGACAGGGGGCGCAGCCTACGAGCAGTACTTC.